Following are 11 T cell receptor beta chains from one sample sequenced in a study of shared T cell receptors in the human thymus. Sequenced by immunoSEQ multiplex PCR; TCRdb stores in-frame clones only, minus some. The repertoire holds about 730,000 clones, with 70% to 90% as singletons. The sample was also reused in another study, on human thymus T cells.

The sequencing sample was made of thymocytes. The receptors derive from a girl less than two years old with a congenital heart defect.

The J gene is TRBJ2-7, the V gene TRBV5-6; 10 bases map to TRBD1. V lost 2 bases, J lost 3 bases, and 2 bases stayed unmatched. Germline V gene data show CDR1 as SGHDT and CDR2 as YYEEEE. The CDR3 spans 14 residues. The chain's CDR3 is CASSLRDRGYEQYF. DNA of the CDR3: TGTGCCAGCAGCTTAAGGGACAGGGGCTACGAGCAGTACTTC.

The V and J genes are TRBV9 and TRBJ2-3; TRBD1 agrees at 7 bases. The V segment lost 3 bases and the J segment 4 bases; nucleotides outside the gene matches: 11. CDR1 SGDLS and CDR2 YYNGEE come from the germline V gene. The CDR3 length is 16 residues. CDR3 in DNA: TGTGCCAGCAGCGCCCGACAGGGCGGAAACGCAGATACGCAGTATTTT. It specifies CASSARQGGNADTQYF.

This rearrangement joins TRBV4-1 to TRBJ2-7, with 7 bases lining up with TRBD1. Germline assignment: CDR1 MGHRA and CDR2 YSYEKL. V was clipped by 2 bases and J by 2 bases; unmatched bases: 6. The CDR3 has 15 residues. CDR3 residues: CASSQPTGAPYEQYF. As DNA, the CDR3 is TGCGCCAGCAGCCAACCTACAGGGGCCCCCTACGAGCAGTACTTC.

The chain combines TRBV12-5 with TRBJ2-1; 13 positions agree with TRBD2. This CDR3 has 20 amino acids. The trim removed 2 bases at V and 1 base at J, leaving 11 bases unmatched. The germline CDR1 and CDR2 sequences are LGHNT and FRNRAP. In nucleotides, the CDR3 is TGTGCTAGTGGTTTGTTCACCCCGGGACTAGCGGGGCCGTCCTACAATGAGCAGTTCTTC. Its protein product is CASGLFTPGLAGPSYNEQFF.

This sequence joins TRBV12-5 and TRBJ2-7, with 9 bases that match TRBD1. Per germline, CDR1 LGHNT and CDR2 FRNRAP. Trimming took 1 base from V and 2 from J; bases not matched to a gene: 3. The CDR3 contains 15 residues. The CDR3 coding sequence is TGTGCTAGTGGTTTGGACGGGACAGGGCCCTACGAGCAGTACTTC. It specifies CASGLDGTGPYEQYF.

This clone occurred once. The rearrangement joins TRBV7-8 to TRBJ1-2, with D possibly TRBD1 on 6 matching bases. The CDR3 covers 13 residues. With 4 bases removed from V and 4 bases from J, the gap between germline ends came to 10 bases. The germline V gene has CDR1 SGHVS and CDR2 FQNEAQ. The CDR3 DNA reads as TGTGCCAGCAGCTCCAGGGGTCCCTATGGCTACACCTTC. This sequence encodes CASSSRGPYGYTF.

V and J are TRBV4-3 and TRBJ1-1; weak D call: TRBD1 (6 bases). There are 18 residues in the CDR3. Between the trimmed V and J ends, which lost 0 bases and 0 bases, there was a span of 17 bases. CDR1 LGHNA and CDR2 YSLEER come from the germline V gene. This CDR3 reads CASSQEGFRGALNTEAFF. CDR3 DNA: TGCGCCAGCAGCCAAGAGGGGTTCAGGGGCGCTTTGAACACTGAAGCTTTCTTT.

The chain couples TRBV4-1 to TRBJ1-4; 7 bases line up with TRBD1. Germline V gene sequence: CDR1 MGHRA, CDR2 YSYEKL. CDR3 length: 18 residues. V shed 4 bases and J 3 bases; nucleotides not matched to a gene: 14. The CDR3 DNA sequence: TGCGCCAGCAGCCTTCGAGGGGGACAGATTGACTCTAATGAAAAACTGTTTTTT. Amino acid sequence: CASSLRGGQIDSNEKLFF.

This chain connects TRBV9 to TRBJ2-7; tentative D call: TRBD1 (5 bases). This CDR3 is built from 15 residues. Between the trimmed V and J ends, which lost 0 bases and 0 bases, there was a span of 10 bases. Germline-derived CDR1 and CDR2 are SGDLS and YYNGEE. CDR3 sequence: CASSVGSDTSYEQYF. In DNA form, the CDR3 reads TGTGCCAGCAGCGTAGGTTCGGACACCTCCTACGAGCAGTACTTC.

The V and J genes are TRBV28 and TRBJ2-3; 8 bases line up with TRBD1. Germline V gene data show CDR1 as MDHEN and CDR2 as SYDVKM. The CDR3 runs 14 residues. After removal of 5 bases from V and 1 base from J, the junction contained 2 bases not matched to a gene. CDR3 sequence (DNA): TGTGCCAGCAGTGCGGGACAGGGCACAGATACGCAGTATTTT. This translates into CASSAGQGTDTQYF.

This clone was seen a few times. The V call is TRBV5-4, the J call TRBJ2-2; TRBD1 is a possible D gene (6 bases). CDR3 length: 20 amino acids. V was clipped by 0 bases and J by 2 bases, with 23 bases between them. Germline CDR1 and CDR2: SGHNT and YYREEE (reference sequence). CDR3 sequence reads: CASSLGYTGSPVDNTGELFF. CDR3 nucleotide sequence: TGTGCCAGCAGCTTGGGGTACACAGGGTCGCCCGTCGATAACACCGGGGAGCTGTTTTTT.